Below are 11 T cell receptor beta chains sequenced from a single sample in a study of blood T cell repertoires in COVID-19 (dated by TCRdb to the early 2020s). Libraries were built with the immunoSEQ multiplex PCR assay. In TCRdb, the immuneACCESS table is reduced to in-frame sequences with V and J assigned. These tables do not hold every clone; where another copy was compared, an unresolved V gene accounts for under half, and the others remain unexplained. A total of roughly 190,000 clones appear in this sample, 65% to 85% of them only once. Less than 3% of the sample is in the top ten clones. Material: peripheral blood. These receptor sequences come from a human donor with acute or convalescent COVID-19. The donor label of this sample is uncertain.

J is TRBJ2-1 and V is TRBV4-1, with a tentative D call TRBD2 (7 bases). Germline assignment: CDR1 MGHRA and CDR2 YSYEKL. The CDR3 length is 18 residues. Deletions cut 1 base from V and 1 base from J, with 17 bases between. The CDR3 spells CASSQVGPGGPSYNEQFF. The CDR3 nucleotides read TGCGCCAGCAGCCAAGTGGGCCCCGGGGGGCCTTCCTACAATGAGCAGTTCTTC.

The chain couples TRBV29-1 to TRBJ1-2, with 7 nucleotides matching TRBD1. CDR3 length: 14 residues. The V and J ends lost 4 bases and 4 bases, in that order; junction bases with no gene match: 9. The V gene's germline CDR1 is SQVTM and CDR2 ANQGSEA. CDR3 in amino acids: CSVVIPGQPYGYTF. For the CDR3, the DNA is TGCAGCGTTGTCATACCGGGACAGCCCTATGGCTACACCTTC. Looking up the rest from reference TRBV29-1 and TRBJ1-2 gives the full variable domain: SAVISQKPSRDICQRGTSLTIQCQVDSQVTMMFWYRQQPGQSLTLIATANQGSEATYESGFVIDKFPISRPNLTFSTLTVSNMSPEDSSIYLCSVVIPGQPYGYTFGSGTRLTVV.

In its sample, this clone was seen many times. The chain recombines TRBV19 with TRBJ2-2; 8 bases fit TRBD2. Germline V CDR1 and CDR2: LNHDA, SQIVND (reference sequence). The CDR3 spans 15 residues. V gave up 11 bases and J gave up 0 bases; unmatched junction bases: 8. Here the CDR3 reads CASKRGYANTGELFF. The CDR3 DNA follows: TGTGCCTCCAAGCGGGGGTACGCGAACACCGGGGAGCTGTTTTTT.

In DNA form, the CDR3 reads TGTGCCAGCAGCTTAGGATGGACAGGAAACACTGAAGCTTTCTTT. Its protein product is CASSLGWTGNTEAFF. This chain links TRBV11-2 with TRBJ1-1; 7 bases agree with TRBD1. CDR1 SGHAT and CDR2 FQNNGV come from the germline V gene. Trimming cost V 1 base and J 2 bases; bases outside gene matches: 4. This CDR3 is 15 amino acids long.

This chain uses TRBV3-1 (or the pseudogene TRBV3-2) with TRBJ2-4, with 8 bases lining up with TRBD2. V shed 4 bases, J shed 4 bases, and the junction held 6 bases outside the gene matches. The length of the CDR3 is 15 residues. Germline V gene data show CDR1 as LGHDT and CDR2 as YNNKEL (reference sequence). CDR3 sequence reads: CASSPGLAKKNIQYF. The CDR3 DNA reads as TGTGCCAGCAGCCCAGGACTAGCCAAGAAAAACATTCAGTACTTC.

The chain joins TRBV4-1 to TRBJ2-5; 9 bases map to TRBD2. V trimming: 3 bases; J trimming: 4 bases; junction bases outside the gene matches: 3. The CDR3 covers 14 residues. Germline CDR1 and CDR2: MGHRA and YSYEKL. As DNA, the CDR3 is TGCGCCAGCAGCCAGGCGGGGGGGCCAGAGACCCAGTACTTC. This sequence encodes CASSQAGGPETQYF.

The V and J genes are TRBV29-1 and TRBJ2-6; D is undetermined. V shed 5 bases and J shed 0 bases, with 11 bases lying between them. The CDR3 is made up of 15 amino acids. Looked up from germline, CDR1 is SQVTM and CDR2 is ANQGSEA. For the CDR3, the DNA is TGCAGCGTTCTCCTTAATCCCTCTGGGGCCAACGTCCTGACTTTC. It specifies CSVLLNPSGANVLTF.

This chain uses TRBV7-3 with TRBJ2-7; TRBD2 agrees at 12 bases. The trim removed 5 bases at V and 3 bases at J, leaving 8 bases unmatched. Germline CDR1 is SGHTA and CDR2 is FQGTGA. The CDR3 extends over 16 amino acids. The CDR3 reads CASSPLTSGSIYEQYF. The CDR3 DNA sequence: TGTGCCAGCAGCCCTCTGACTAGCGGGAGTATCTACGAGCAGTACTTC. Filled out from reference TRBV7-3 and TRBJ2-7, the complete variable domain reads GAGVSQTPSNKVTEKGKYVELRCDPISGHTALYWYRQSLGQGPEFLIYFQGTGAADDSGLPNDRFFAVRPEGSVSTLKIQRTERGDSAVYLCASSPLTSGSIYEQYFGPGTRLTVT.

This sequence joins TRBV7-9 and TRBJ1-2; 9 positions match TRBD1. Germline CDR1 is SEHNR and CDR2 is FQNEAQ (reference sequence). This CDR3 contains 18 residues. V shed 4 bases and J 7 bases; nucleotides not matched to a gene: 19. The CDR3 sequence is CASSSLSDIQGARGGYTF. The CDR3 DNA is TGTGCCAGCAGCTCGCTCTCAGATATACAGGGGGCAAGGGGTGGCTACACCTTC. Full variable domain (missing parts from reference TRBV7-9 and TRBJ1-2): DTGVSQNPRHKITKRGQNVTFRCDPISEHNRLYWYRQTLGQGPEFLTYFQNEAQLEKSRLLSDRFSAERPKGSFSTLEIQRTEQGDSAMYLCASSSLSDIQGARGGYTFGSGTRLTVV.

The table lists this clone with a few counts. The gene calls are TRBV10-3 and TRBJ2-1, with 15 bases aligning to TRBD2. Germline V gene lookup returns CDR1 ENHRY and CDR2 SYGVKD. There are 18 residues in the CDR3. J lost 4 bases, V lost 6 bases, and 10 bases had no gene match. In DNA, the CDR3 is TGTGCCATCAGGGGGACTAGCGGGAGGCCTGACCGTTACAATGAGCAGTTCTTC. Translated, it gives CAIRGTSGRPDRYNEQFF.

The chain recombines TRBV7-2 with TRBJ2-2; perhaps TRBD2 as D (6 bases). CDR3 size: 15 residues. Germline V lookup: CDR1 SGHTA, CDR2 FQGNSA. V was trimmed by 3 bases and J by 4 bases, leaving 12 bases between them. Written as DNA, the CDR3 is TGTGCCAGCAGCTTGTCTATGGGGGGCACCGGGGAGCTGTTTTTT. This translates into CASSLSMGGTGELFF. The variable domain in full, with the rest retrieved from reference TRBV7-2 and TRBJ2-2, is GAGVSQSPSNKVTEKGKDVELRCDPISGHTALYWYRQSLGQGLEFLIYFQGNSAPDKSGLPSDRFSAERTGGSVSTLTIQRTQQEDSAVYLCASSLSMGGTGELFFGEGSRLTVL.